This paragraph covers one T cell receptor (beta chain) sequence. This specimen belongs to a study of blood T cell repertoires in COVID-19. Study-wide context: From the United States, Italy and Spain came samples of acute and convalescent COVID-19. Sample material is recorded as cDNA or gDNA derived from T cells, B-cell-depleted T cells, or PBMCs.

Enrolled through a virtual design, the participants were between roughly 18 and 100 years of age and came from approximately 25 US areas. The CDR3 is 16 residues long. From germline, CDR1 is MDHEN and CDR2 SYDVKM. J gave up 7 bases and V 5 bases, and 12 bases lay outside the gene matches. Original data processing: Nucleated cell number was recorded as an estimate derived from reference gene primer amplification. Profiling relied on immunoSEQ multiplex PCR, and the TCRdb table lists in-frame clones only, not all of them. V, J and clone size are taken as reported in that table, and D and trimming were inferred from the DNA itself. Of 150,000 to 200,000 clones in the sample, approximately 79% were seen once.

Sequencing input: PBMCs or T cells enriched from blood (not recorded which). The sequence came from an older woman with acute COVID-19. The chain combines TRBV28 with TRBJ1-4, with 8 bases lining up with TRBD1. CDR3 sequence reads: CASSPVRTGHVEKLFF. Here the CDR3 DNA reads TGTGCCAGCAGTCCCGTCCGGACAGGGCACGTTGAAAAACTGTTTTTT.